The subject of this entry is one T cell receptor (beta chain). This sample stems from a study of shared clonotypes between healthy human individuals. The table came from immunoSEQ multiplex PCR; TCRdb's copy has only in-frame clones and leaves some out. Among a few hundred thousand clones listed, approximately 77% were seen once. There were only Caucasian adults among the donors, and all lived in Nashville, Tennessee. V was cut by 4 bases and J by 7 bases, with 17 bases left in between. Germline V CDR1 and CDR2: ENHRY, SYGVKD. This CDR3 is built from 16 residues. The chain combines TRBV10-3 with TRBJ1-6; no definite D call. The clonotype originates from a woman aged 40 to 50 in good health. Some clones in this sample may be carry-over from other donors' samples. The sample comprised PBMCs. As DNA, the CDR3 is TGTGCCATCAGTGCCCTGGGAACGGACGCAAATTCACCCCTCCACTTT. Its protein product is CAISALGTDANSPLHF.